This is a list of T cell receptor beta chains from one sample in a study of blood T cell repertoires in COVID-19. TCRdb keeps only in-frame clones here, not all; method: immunoSEQ multiplex PCR. Among a few hundred thousand clones listed, roughly nine tenths were seen once. The sample taken for sequencing was peripheral blood. All receptors come from a woman aged 40 to 50 who had recovered from COVID-19. The CDR3 runs from the conserved cysteine through the conserved F or W. The order of the fields is V gene, J gene, D gene, clone size, CDR3 protein, CDR3 DNA. The D gene is left open where the match is weak. Not every row has a clone size; where given, it reads once, few, many or a size class.

TRBV27	TRBJ2-7	NA	NA	CASSVSSSYEQYF	TGTGCCAGCAGTGTGTCGAGCTCCTACGAGCAGTACTTC
TRBV4-2	TRBJ2-7	NA	NA	CASSQESNAYEQYF	TGTGCCAGCAGCCAAGAGAGTAACGCCTACGAGCAGTACTTC
TRBV5-1	TRBJ2-7	TRBD1	NA	CASSLRQGVLDEQYF	TGCGCCAGCAGCTTAAGACAGGGTGTGTTGGACGAGCAGTACTTC
TRBV18	TRBJ2-1	NA	NA	CASSPPGGLYNEQFF	TGTGCCAGCTCACCACCGGGGGGGCTGTACAATGAGCAGTTCTTC
TRBV6-1	TRBJ2-1	TRBD2	NA	CASSEGGRLAGDYNEQFF	TGTGCCAGCAGTGAAGGGGGAAGACTAGCGGGGGATTACAATGAGCAGTTCTTC
TRBV5-1	TRBJ1-6	NA	NA	CASSLQGESPLHF	TGCGCCAGCAGTTTACAGGGAGAATCACCCCTCCACTTT
TRBV5-8	TRBJ1-2	TRBD1	NA	CASSSPGQGYGYTF	TGTGCCAGCAGCAGTCCGGGACAGGGCTATGGCTACACCTTC
TRBV7-2	TRBJ2-5	TRBD1	NA	CASSLSAGGVLETQYF	TGTGCCAGCAGCTTAAGTGCAGGGGGCGTTTTAGAGACCCAGTACTTC
TRBV5-5	TRBJ2-3	NA	NA	CASSWTRGITDTQYF	TGTGCCAGCAGCTGGACGAGGGGGATCACAGATACGCAGTATTTT
TRBV7-9	TRBJ2-3	TRBD1	once	CASSRGPSTDTQYF	TGTGCCAGCAGCAGGGGGCCAAGCACAGATACGCAGTATTTT
TRBV5-4	TRBJ2-1	NA	NA	CASSLGGPTYNEQFF	TGTGCCAGCAGCTTAGGGGGTCCGACCTACAATGAGCAGTTCTTC
TRBV12-3/TRBV12-4	TRBJ2-5	NA	NA	CASRGAVETQYF	TGTGCCAGCAGGGGGGCGGTGGAGACCCAGTACTTC
TRBV28	TRBJ2-3	TRBD1	NA	CASSSTGGGTDTQYF	TGTGCCAGCAGTTCGACAGGGGGCGGCACAGATACGCAGTATTTT
TRBV29-1	TRBJ2-5	TRBD1	NA	CSVVKGTGGGETQYF	TGCAGCGTCGTAAAAGGGACAGGGGGTGGAGAGACCCAGTACTTC
TRBV28	TRBJ2-5	NA	NA	CASSLYIGETQYF	TGTGCCAGCAGTTTATACATCGGGGAGACCCAGTACTTC
TRBV5-4	TRBJ2-3	NA	NA	CATLAGPSTDTQYF	TGTGCCACCCTGGCGGGACCTAGCACAGATACGCAGTATTTT
TRBV4-1	TRBJ2-1	NA	NA	CASSQPFVQRGGLPGEQFF	TGCGCCAGCAGCCAACCCTTTGTGCAGCGTGGAGGGCTACCCGGGGAGCAGTTCTTC
TRBV18	TRBJ1-2	NA	NA	CASSGLGDFPRGYGYTF	TGTGCCAGCTCAGGATTAGGGGACTTCCCGAGGGGCTATGGCTACACCTTC
TRBV28	TRBJ2-3	TRBD2	NA	CASSHGTSGTYEGEYF	TGTGCCAGCAGTCATGGGACTAGCGGGACCTACGAGGGGGAGTATTTT